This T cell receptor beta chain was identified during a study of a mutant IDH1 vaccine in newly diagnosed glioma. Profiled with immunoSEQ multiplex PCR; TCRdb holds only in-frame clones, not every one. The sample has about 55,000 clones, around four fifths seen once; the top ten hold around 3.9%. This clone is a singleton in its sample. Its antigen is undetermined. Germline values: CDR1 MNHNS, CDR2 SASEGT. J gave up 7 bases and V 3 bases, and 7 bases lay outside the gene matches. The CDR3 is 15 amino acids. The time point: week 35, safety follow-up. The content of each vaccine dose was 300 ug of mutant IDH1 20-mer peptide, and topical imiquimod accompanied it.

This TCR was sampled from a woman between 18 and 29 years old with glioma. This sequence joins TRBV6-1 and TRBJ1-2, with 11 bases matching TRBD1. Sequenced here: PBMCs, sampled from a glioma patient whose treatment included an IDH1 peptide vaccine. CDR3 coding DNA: TGTGCCAGCAGTGAGCGGACAGGGGGCCGCGGTGGCTACACCTTC. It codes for CASSERTGGRGGYTF.